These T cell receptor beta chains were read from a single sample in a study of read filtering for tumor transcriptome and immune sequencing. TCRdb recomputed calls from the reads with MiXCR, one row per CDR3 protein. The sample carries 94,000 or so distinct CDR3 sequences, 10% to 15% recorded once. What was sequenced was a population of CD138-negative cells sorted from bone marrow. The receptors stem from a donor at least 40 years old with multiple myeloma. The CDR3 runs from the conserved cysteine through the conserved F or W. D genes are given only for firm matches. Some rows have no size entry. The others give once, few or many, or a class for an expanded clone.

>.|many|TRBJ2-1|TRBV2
CASRQGGYNEQFF
TGTGCCAGCCGGCAGGGGGGCTACAATGAGCAGTTCTTC
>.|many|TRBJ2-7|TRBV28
CASRSSGPSYEQYF
TGTGCCAGCAGATCCTCCGGACCTTCCTACGAGCAGTACTTC
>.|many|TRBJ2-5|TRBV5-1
CASSRASAETQYF
TGCGCCAGCAGCCGGGCTAGCGCGGAGACCCAGTACTTC
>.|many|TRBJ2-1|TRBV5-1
CASSTGASSYNEQFF
TGCGCCAGCAGCACCGGGGCTAGCTCCTACAATGAGCAGTTCTTC
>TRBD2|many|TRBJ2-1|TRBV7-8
CASAGTSGSNEQFF
TGTGCCAGCGCCGGGACTAGCGGGAGCAATGAGCAGTTCTTC
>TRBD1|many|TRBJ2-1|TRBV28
CASSLWTGSSYNEQFF
TGTGCCAGCAGTTTATGGACAGGGAGCTCCTACAATGAGCAGTTCTTC
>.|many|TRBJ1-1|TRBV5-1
CASSPAKRNTEAFF
TGCGCCAGCAGCCCAGCGAAGCGCAACACTGAAGCTTTCTTT
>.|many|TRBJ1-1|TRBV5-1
CASRAAGPNTEAFF
TGCGCCAGCAGAGCGGCAGGTCCCAACACTGAAGCTTTCTTT
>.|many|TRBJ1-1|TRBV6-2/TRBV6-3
CASRPGQLNTEAFF
TGTGCCAGCAGGCCTGGACAGCTGAACACTGAAGCTTTCTTT
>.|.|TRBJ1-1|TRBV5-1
CASSQQGGGTEAFF
TGCGCCAGCAGCCAACAGGGAGGAGGGACTGAAGCTTTCTTT
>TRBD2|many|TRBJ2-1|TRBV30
CAWRGTSGRTYNEQFF
TGTGCCTGGAGGGGGACTAGCGGGAGGACCTACAATGAGCAGTTCTTC
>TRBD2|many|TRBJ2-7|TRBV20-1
CSASRARREFYEQYF
TGCAGTGCTAGTCGGGCCCGGCGGGAGTTCTACGAGCAGTACTTC
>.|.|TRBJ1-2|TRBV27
CASSPAGAYKGYTF
TGTGCCAGCAGTCCCGCGGGGGCCTATAAGGGCTACACCTTC
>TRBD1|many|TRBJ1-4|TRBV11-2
CASSTGQGNFEKLFF
TGTGCCAGCAGCACCGGACAGGGAAACTTTGAAAAACTGTTTTTT
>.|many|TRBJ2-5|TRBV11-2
CASSLTTPGETQYF
TGTGCCAGCAGCTTAACAACCCCAGGAGAGACCCAGTACTTC
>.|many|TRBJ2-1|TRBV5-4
CASSLDLSSYNEQFF
TGTGCCAGCAGCTTGGATCTTAGCTCCTACAATGAGCAGTTCTTC
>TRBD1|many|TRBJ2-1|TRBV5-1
CASGGGTGGNNEQFF
TGCGCCAGCGGAGGCGGGACAGGTGGTAACAATGAGCAGTTCTTC
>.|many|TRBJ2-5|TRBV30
CAWSQTGGQETQYF
TGTGCCTGGAGTCAAACAGGAGGTCAAGAGACCCAGTACTTC
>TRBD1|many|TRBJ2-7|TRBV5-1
CASSLDRGSYEQYF
TGCGCCAGCAGCTTGGACAGGGGTTCCTACGAGCAGTACTTC
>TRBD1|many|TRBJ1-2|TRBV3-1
CASSRGQGLNYGYTF
TGTGCCAGCAGCCGCGGACAGGGGCTTAACTATGGCTACACCTTC
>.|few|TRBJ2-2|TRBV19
CASIWKANTGELFF
TGTGCCAGTATCTGGAAAGCGAACACCGGGGAGCTGTTTTTT
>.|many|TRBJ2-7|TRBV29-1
CSVITGTPYEQYF
TGCAGCGTTATAACAGGGACCCCCTACGAGCAGTACTTC
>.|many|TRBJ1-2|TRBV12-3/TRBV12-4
CASSPPDFSYGYTF
TGTGCCAGCAGTCCCCCGGACTTCTCCTATGGCTACACCTTC
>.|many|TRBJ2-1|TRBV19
CASSMNRPQRGYNEQFF
TGTGCCAGTAGTATGAACCGCCCGCAGAGAGGCTACAATGAGCAGTTCTTC
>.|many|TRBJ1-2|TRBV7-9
CASSLRAGGDYGYTF
TGTGCCAGCAGCTTAAGGGCGGGGGGCGACTATGGCTACACCTTC
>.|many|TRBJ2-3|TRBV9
CASSVAADTQYF
TGTGCCAGCAGCGTAGCAGCAGATACGCAGTATTTT
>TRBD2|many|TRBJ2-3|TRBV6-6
CASKPAGGTDTQYF
TGTGCCAGCAAACCAGCGGGGGGCACAGATACGCAGTATTTT
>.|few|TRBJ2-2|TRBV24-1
CATSDPNTGELFF
TGTGCCACCAGTGATCCGAACACCGGGGAGCTGTTTTTT
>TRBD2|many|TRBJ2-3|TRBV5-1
CASSLAVRTSGRAGDTQYF
TGCGCCAGCAGCTTGGCGGTTCGGACTAGCGGGAGGGCCGGGGATACGCAGTATTTT
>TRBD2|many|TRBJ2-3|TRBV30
CAWSGGRTSVKNTQYF
TGTGCCTGGAGTGGGGGGCGGACTAGCGTGAAAAATACGCAGTATTTT
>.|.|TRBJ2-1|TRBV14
CASSQDVGRDNEQFF
TGTGCCAGCAGCCAAGACGTGGGCAGAGACAATGAGCAGTTCTTC
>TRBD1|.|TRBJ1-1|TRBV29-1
CSVRGGVGGVNTEAFF
TGCAGCGTTCGAGGGGGCGTGGGCGGCGTGAACACTGAAGCTTTCTTT
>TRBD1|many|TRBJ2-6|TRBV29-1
CSVLDRGPSGANVLTF
TGCAGCGTCCTGGACAGGGGGCCCTCTGGGGCCAACGTCCTGACTTTC
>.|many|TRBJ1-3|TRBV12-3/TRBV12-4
CASSRGFRDPGNTIYF
TGTGCCAGCAGTCGGGGCTTCAGGGATCCTGGAAACACCATATATTTT
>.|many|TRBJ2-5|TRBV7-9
CASSFWEGGQETQYF
TGTGCCAGCAGTTTTTGGGAAGGTGGACAAGAGACCCAGTACTTC
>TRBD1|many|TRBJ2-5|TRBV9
CASSIGTGSQETQYF
TGTGCCAGCAGCATTGGGACAGGGTCTCAAGAGACCCAGTACTTC
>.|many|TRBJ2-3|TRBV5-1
CASSFGTRSTDTQYF
TGCGCCAGCAGCTTCGGGACACGAAGCACAGATACGCAGTATTTT
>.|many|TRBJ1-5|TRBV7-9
CASSLDLGGPQHF
TGTGCCAGCAGCTTAGATCTAGGGGGGCCCCAGCATTTT
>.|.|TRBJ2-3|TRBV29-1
CSVEYVTDTQYF
TGCAGCGTTGAATACGTGACAGATACGCAGTATTTT
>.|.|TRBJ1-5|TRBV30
CAWSWRVSTDTQHF
TGTGCCTGGAGTTGGAGGGTGAGCACAGATACGCAGCATTTT
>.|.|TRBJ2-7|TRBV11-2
CASSLGRDREQYF
TGTGCCAGCAGCTTAGGGCGGGACCGCGAGCAGTACTTC
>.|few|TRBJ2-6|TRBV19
CASSIPPDGSGANVLTF
TGTGCCAGTAGTATCCCTCCGGACGGCTCTGGGGCCAACGTCCTGACTTTC
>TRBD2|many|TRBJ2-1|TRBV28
CASTLGGSGNEQFF
TGTGCCAGCACCTTAGGCGGGAGCGGTAATGAGCAGTTCTTC
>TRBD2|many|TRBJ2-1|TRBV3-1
CASKSSGRPENEQFF
TGTGCCAGCAAATCTAGCGGGAGGCCTGAAAATGAGCAGTTCTTC
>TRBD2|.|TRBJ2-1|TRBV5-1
CASSLGRLAGDPFF
TGCGCCAGCAGCTTGGGGAGGCTAGCGGGAGACCCGTTCTTC
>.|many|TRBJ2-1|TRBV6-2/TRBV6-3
CASTPGLPFNEQFF
TGTGCCAGCACGCCGGGACTCCCTTTCAATGAGCAGTTCTTC
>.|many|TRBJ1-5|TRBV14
CASSQQGYQPQHF
TGTGCCAGCAGCCAACAGGGTTATCAGCCCCAGCATTTT
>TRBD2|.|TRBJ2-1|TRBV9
CASGVAGGSYNEQFF
TGTGCCAGCGGCGTGGCGGGAGGCTCCTACAATGAGCAGTTCTTC
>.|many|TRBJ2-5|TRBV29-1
CSVEGEGGRQETQYF
TGCAGCGTTGAAGGTGAGGGGGGAAGGCAAGAGACCCAGTACTTC
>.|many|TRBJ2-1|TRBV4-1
CASSQEAASYNEQFF
TGCGCCAGCAGCCAAGAGGCGGCCTCCTACAATGAGCAGTTCTTC
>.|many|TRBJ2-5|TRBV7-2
CASSLGAVQRTQYF
TGTGCCAGCAGCTTAGGGGCAGTCCAAAGGACCCAGTACTTC
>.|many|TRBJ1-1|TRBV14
CASSQARRADTEAFF
TGTGCCAGCAGCCAAGCTCGCAGGGCTGACACTGAAGCTTTCTTT
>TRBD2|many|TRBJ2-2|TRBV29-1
CSAKGLAALNTGELFF
TGCAGCGCCAAAGGGCTAGCGGCTTTGAACACCGGGGAGCTGTTTTTT